The next 16 T cell receptor beta chains were all read from a single sample in a study of cytomegalovirus exposure and HLA in healthy donors. The PCR was carried out with 60 Vbeta primers and 13 Jbeta primers. Measured with immunoSEQ multiplex PCR; TCRdb has only the in-frame clones, and not every one. The sample has 200,000 to 250,000 clones, about 82% seen once. Sample: PBMCs. All receptors derive from a man aged 30 to 39 in good health and CMV-seronegative.

This clone has a handful of counts. V usage is TRBV6-6 and J usage is TRBJ1-1; maybe TRBD1 (6 bases). Trimming removed 2 bases from V and 4 bases from J, with 14 bases in between. Germline V gene lookup returns CDR1 MNHNY and CDR2 SVGAGI (reference sequence). The CDR3 is 15 amino acids. The CDR3 DNA follows: TGTGCCAGCAGTTACCCCACAGGGACCGGCACTGAAGCTTTCTTT. Translated: CASSYPTGTGTEAFF.

The rearrangement links TRBV7-6 to TRBJ2-1; 11 nucleotides agree with TRBD2. The CDR3 spans 15 residues. Germline CDR1 reads SGHVS; CDR2 reads FNYEAQ. J was trimmed by 9 bases and V by 2 bases; bases with no gene match: 6. The CDR3 reads CASSLLAGGPSEQFF. As DNA, the CDR3 is TGTGCCAGCAGCTTATTAGCGGGGGGGCCTAGTGAGCAGTTCTTC.

This chain links TRBV7-6 with TRBJ2-1; TRBD1 matches 8 bases. Germline V gene lookup returns CDR1 SGHVS and CDR2 FNYEAQ. The CDR3 extends over 15 amino acids. With V trimmed by 2 bases and J by 4 bases, 4 bases remained unmatched. The CDR3 region has the DNA TGTGCCAGCAGCTTATCGACAGGGGCGTACAATGAGCAGTTCTTC. This encodes CASSLSTGAYNEQFF.

The chain combines TRBV27 with TRBJ1-2; perhaps TRBD1 as D (5 bases). The CDR3 is made up of 14 amino acids. Germline values: CDR1 MNHEY, CDR2 SMNVEV (reference sequence). Trimming took off 5 bases at V and 8 bases at J, with 18 bases between the two ends. The CDR3 nucleotides are TGTGCCAGCAGTCCCCCGGGGGGGGGTACCGGCTACACCTTC. Amino acid sequence: CASSPPGGGTGYTF.

This clone was counted between two and nine times. The chain uses TRBV2 and TRBJ2-7; D remains unclear. V lost 6 bases, J lost 3 bases, and 18 bases lay in between. This CDR3 comprises 15 residues. The V gene's germline CDR1 is SNHLY and CDR2 FYNNEI. DNA of the CDR3: TGTGCCAGCAGCGGAATTCGGGTGGCGTACTACGAGCAGTACTTC. Amino acid sequence: CASSGIRVAYYEQYF.

The chain recombines TRBV4-2 with TRBJ1-1; 8 nucleotides match TRBD1. Losses at the gene ends were 0 bases for V and 7 bases for J; bases not matched to a gene: 7. The CDR3 spans 15 residues. Germline V gene sequence: CDR1 LGHNA, CDR2 YNFKEQ. The CDR3 spells CASSQESQGASEAFF. CDR3 bases: TGTGCCAGCAGCCAAGAGAGCCAGGGGGCGAGTGAAGCTTTCTTT.

The chain carries TRBV15 and TRBJ2-5; TRBD2 agrees at 13 bases. The end of the DNA is better explained by TRBJ2-7, so the J call may be wrong. The CDR3 runs 14 residues. The germline gives CDR1 LNHNV, CDR2 YYDKDF (reference sequence). Written as DNA, the CDR3 is TGTGCCACGACGACTAGCGGGGGGACCTACGAGCAGTACTTC. This translates into CATTTSGGTYEQYF.

As regards this clone: This sample includes further DNA sequences coding for the same CDR3. The J gene is TRBJ2-2, the V gene TRBV9; D might be TRBD2 (5 bases). Per germline, CDR1 SGDLS and CDR2 YYNGEE. This CDR3 has 14 amino acids. V lost 0 bases and J lost 5, with 8 bases in between. CDR3 DNA sequence: TGTGCCAGCAGCGTAGTCGGAGGTACCGGGGAGCTGTTTTTT. This encodes CASSVVGGTGELFF.

The chain uses TRBV7-2 and TRBJ1-6; 7 bases agree with TRBD1. Per germline, CDR1 SGHTA and CDR2 FQGNSA. The ends lost 4 bases at V and 6 bases at J; junction bases unmatched: 9. The CDR3 sequence is 16 residues long. CDR3 residues: CASSSPPTGTNSPLHF. CDR3 DNA: TGTGCCAGCAGCTCGCCGCCGACAGGGACTAATTCACCCCTCCACTTT.

This chain connects TRBV28 to TRBJ1-1, with D possibly being TRBD1 (6 bases). The CDR3 length is 16 residues. Trimming stripped 0 bases from V and 0 bases from J, with 11 bases between. CDR1 and CDR2 from the germline V gene are MDHEN and SYDVKM. The CDR3 DNA is TGTGCCAGCAGTTTATGGGGGGCCGCTTTGAACACTGAAGCTTTCTTT. Residues: CASSLWGAALNTEAFF. Looking up the rest from reference TRBV28 and TRBJ1-1 gives the full variable domain: DVKVTQSSRYLVKRTGEKVFLECVQDMDHENMFWYRQDPGLGLRLIYFSYDVKMKEKGDIPEGYSVSREKKERFSLILESASTNQTSMYLCASSLWGAALNTEAFFGQGTRLTVV.

The J gene is TRBJ2-3, the V gene TRBV21-1; the tabulated D call, TRBD2, remains unverified against the DNA. TRBV21-1 is a pseudogene locus. CDR3 size: 18 residues. The DNA of the CDR3 is TGTGCCAGCAGCAAAGCGCTTTTAGAGCGGGGCGGGTTAGATACGCAGTATTTT. It yields the protein CASSKALLERGGLDTQYF.

The V call is TRBV11-2, the J call TRBJ2-5; tentatively, D is TRBD1 (5 bases). V shed 4 bases and J shed 4 bases, with 16 bases lying between them. The germline V gene has CDR1 SGHAT and CDR2 FQNNGV. This CDR3 has 15 amino acids. DNA of the CDR3: TGTGCCAGCAGCTCCCCAAGGGGTCGGCTAGAGACCCAGTACTTC. Translating gives CASSSPRGRLETQYF.

The chain joins TRBV7-9 to TRBJ2-5; TRBD1 aligns across 8 bases. The V segment lost 5 bases and the J segment 5 bases; nucleotides outside the gene matches: 16. Germline-derived CDR1 and CDR2 are SEHNR and FQNEAQ (reference sequence). The length of the CDR3 is 17 residues. The CDR3 reads CASSPSFADRVLETQYF. The CDR3 coding sequence is TGTGCCAGCAGCCCCAGCTTTGCGGACAGGGTCCTGGAGACCCAGTACTTC.

The chain has TRBV28 and TRBJ1-2, with D maybe TRBD1 (6 bases). V lost 3 bases and J lost 8, with 16 bases in between. CDR3 length: 14 amino acids. CDR1 MDHEN and CDR2 SYDVKM come from the germline V gene. The CDR3 DNA reads as TGTGCCAGCAGTTTTCGTACAGGGTCACTGGGCTACACCTTC. This translates into CASSFRTGSLGYTF.

J is TRBJ2-7 and V is TRBV6-1; 10 positions match TRBD1. This CDR3 region has 16 residues. The germline V gene has CDR1 MNHNS and CDR2 SASEGT. The ends lost 3 bases at V and 6 bases at J; junction bases unmatched: 11. The CDR3 nucleotides are TGTGCCAGCAGTGACCTACCGGGACAGGGGTCCGTCGAGCAGTACTTC. It codes for CASSDLPGQGSVEQYF.

A word on this clone: One end of the junction fails to match germline, which may point to a read error. The chain carries TRBV7-9 and TRBJ2-1, with 7 bases lining up with TRBD2. Germline CDR1 reads SEHNR; CDR2 reads FQNEAQ (reference sequence). The CDR3 loop spans 16 amino acids. The CDR3 DNA sequence: TGTTCCAGCAGCTCTTTGGGAGGGAGCTCCTACAATGAGCAGTTCTTC. Its translation: CSSSSLGGSSYNEQFF.